One sample yielded the 15 T cell receptor beta chains listed below, sequenced in a study of blood T cells in healthy people across ages. Using a J-beta primer mix together with a sample-barcoded 5' primer, a second PCR was run for roughly 7 to 11 cycles. TCRdb passed the 5' RACE reads through MiXCR, listing each CDR3 protein once. The data contain some 670,000 distinct CDR3 sequences, over 40% of them singletons. Material for sequencing was blood. Receptor source: a woman aged 80 or over in good health.

This clonotype was picked up a small number of times. The V and J genes are TRBV5-1 and TRBJ2-3; 9 nucleotides match TRBD2. The CDR3 covers 14 residues. The junction had 8 bases not matched to a gene; V was cut back by 10 bases and J by 2 bases. From germline, CDR1 is SGHRS and CDR2 YFSETQ. CDR3 in amino acids: CAGSAGGPTDTQYF. In DNA, the CDR3 is TGCGCCGGATCAGCGGGGGGCCCCACAGATACGCAGTATTTT.

V gene TRBV18 combines with J gene TRBJ2-5; 10 nucleotides align to TRBD2. The end of the DNA aligns better with TRBJ2-7, so the J call may be wrong. Per the germline V gene, CDR1 is KGHSH and CDR2 is LQKENI. The CDR3 is made up of 15 amino acids. CDR3 nucleotide sequence: TGTGCCAGCTCAACTTCACTAGCGGGGCTGGCCGAGCAGTACTTC. Its translation is CASSTSLAGLAEQYF.

The chain employs TRBV7-9 and TRBJ2-7; possibly TRBD2 for D (5 bases). V gave up 3 bases and J gave up 2 bases, with 14 bases separating them. There are 15 residues in the CDR3. Germline values: CDR1 SEHNR, CDR2 FQNEAQ (reference sequence). CDR3 sequence reads: CASSFSGKHTYEQYF. The DNA for the CDR3 is TGTGCCAGCAGCTTTTCGGGGAAGCATACCTACGAGCAGTACTTC.

J is TRBJ2-1 and V is TRBV27; D might be TRBD1 (5 bases). This CDR3 comprises 15 residues. V was clipped by 3 bases and J by 6 bases, with 15 bases between them. Germline V gene data show CDR1 as MNHEY and CDR2 as SMNVEV (reference sequence). This chain's CDR3 is CASSFSAGLGNEQFF. For the CDR3, the DNA is TGTGCCAGCAGTTTTTCGGCAGGGCTCGGCAATGAGCAGTTCTTC.

The chain recombines TRBV12-3 or TRBV12-4 with TRBJ1-3, with D unresolved. The CDR3 extends over 16 amino acids. The germline V and J ends were trimmed by 0 bases and 0 bases, with 9 bases remaining between them. CDR3 amino acids: CASSLAGVVSGNTIYF. The CDR3 region has the DNA TGTGCCAGCAGTTTAGCTGGGGTCGTCTCTGGAAACACCATATATTTT.

The CDR3, as DNA: TGTGCCAGCAGCCGGGTGAGGGGGGACTATGGCTACACCTTC. It yields the protein CASSRVRGDYGYTF. J is TRBJ1-2 and V is TRBV4-2; a possible D gene is TRBD1 (6 bases). Germline V CDR1 and CDR2: LGHNA, YNFKEQ. This CDR3 has 14 amino acids. Trimming shortened V by 4 bases and J by 3 bases, and 12 bases separated the two germline ends.

This clonotype was counted ten times or more. This chain connects TRBV11-2 to TRBJ2-3; 10 bases are a match to TRBD1. This CDR3 is 17 amino acids long. V lost 5 bases to trimming and J lost 2 bases; unmatched junction nucleotides: 10. CDR1 is SGHAT and CDR2 is FQNNGV in the germline V gene. CDR3 in DNA: TGTGCCAGCAGCGCACCGCCGACAGGGGGCTTCACAGATACGCAGTATTTT. Its protein is CASSAPPTGGFTDTQYF.

The chain recombines TRBV7-2 with TRBJ2-1, with D perhaps assigned TRBD1 or TRBD2 (5 bases each). V gave up 5 bases and J gave up 7 bases, with 18 bases separating them. CDR1 is SGHTA, CDR2 FQGNSA, per germline. The CDR3 loop spans 15 amino acids. The CDR3 nucleotides are TGTGCCAGCAGCCCAGGGACGGGGTGGGGGAATGAGCAGTTCTTC. This translates into CASSPGTGWGNEQFF.

In the case of this clonotype: A read error is possible here, since a much larger clone lies one base away. This chain links TRBV20-1 with TRBJ2-5; D gene ambiguous. The CDR3 length is 13 residues. The germline gives CDR1 DFQATT, CDR2 SNEGSKA (reference sequence). V lost 0 bases, J lost 11 bases, and 16 bases lay in between. DNA of the CDR3: TGCAGTGCTAGAGATTTCCGCTCCTACGGGCAGTACTTC. It yields the protein CSARDFRSYGQYF.

The rearrangement uses TRBV30 and TRBJ2-7; 8 bases line up with TRBD2. The CDR3 covers 13 residues. CDR1 is GTSNPN, CDR2 SVGIG, per germline (reference sequence). The junction had 5 bases not matched to a gene; V was cut back by 4 bases and J by 3 bases. CDR3 nucleotides: TGTGCCTGGAACCCGGGGGGGGTCTACGAGCAGTACTTC. Protein sequence: CAWNPGGVYEQYF.

This chain links TRBV5-1 with TRBJ2-1, with 11 nucleotides matching TRBD1. The junction had 7 bases not matched to a gene; V was cut back by 1 base and J by 4 bases. The germline gives CDR1 SGHRS, CDR2 YFSETQ. There are 17 residues in the CDR3. The CDR3 bases are TGCGCCAGCAGCTTGACCTCAGGGACAGGGGGTTACAATGAGCAGTTCTTC. Translation: CASSLTSGTGGYNEQFF.

The V gene is TRBV4-2, the J gene TRBJ1-2; the D is unclear. The CDR3 has 14 amino acids. V shed 5 bases and J shed 6 bases, with 16 bases lying between them. The germline V gene encodes CDR1 LGHNA and CDR2 YNFKEQ. CDR3 protein: CASSTKGGTDGYTF. In nucleotides, the CDR3 is TGTGCCAGCAGCACGAAAGGAGGCACGGATGGCTACACCTTC.

At least ten counts were recorded for this clonotype. V gene TRBV27 combines with J gene TRBJ1-2; D unresolved. This CDR3 comprises 15 residues. V lost 3 bases to trimming and J lost 5 bases, with 16 bases between them. The germline CDR1 and CDR2 sequences are MNHEY and SMNVEV (reference sequence). The CDR3 coding sequence is TGTGCCAGCAGTTTGGGCATAGGCCCTATTTATGGCTACACCTTC. Amino acid sequence: CASSLGIGPIYGYTF.

Many counts were recorded for this clonotype. The chain employs TRBV6-1 and TRBJ1-2; no firm D call. The CDR3 sequence is 13 residues long. Germline V gives CDR1 MNHNS, CDR2 SASEGT. V lost 6 bases and J 4 bases, leaving 12 bases between the germline ends. The CDR3 nucleotides read TGTGCCAGCAGCCCGGACGGTCTCTATGGCTACACCTTC. It encodes CASSPDGLYGYTF.

This clonotype turned up a few times. V is TRBV5-1 and J is TRBJ2-5; 12 positions match TRBD2. The CDR3 sequence is 15 residues long. The germline CDR1 and CDR2 sequences are SGHRS and YFSETQ. V lost 4 bases and J lost 2; bases outside the gene matches: 3. In nucleotides, the CDR3 is TGCGCCAGCAGCAGCCTAGCGGGGGGGCAAGAGACCCAGTACTTC. Its translation: CASSSLAGGQETQYF.